The 22 T cell receptor beta chains below all came from one sample that was sequenced in a study of blood T cell repertoires in COVID-19. TCRdb keeps only in-frame clones here, not all; method: immunoSEQ multiplex PCR. This sample carries over 250,000 clones, roughly 87% of them seen once, and the ten largest clones take around 9.3%. Sequenced: PBMCs or T cells enriched from blood (not recorded which). The receptor set was obtained from a woman aged 18 to 35 who had recovered from COVID-19.

The rearrangement joins TRBV5-1 to TRBJ1-3, with TRBD1 matching over 7 bases. The CDR3 contains 15 residues. In germline, CDR1 is SGHRS, CDR2 YFSETQ. Germline trimming cut 1 base from V and 4 bases from J; bases unmatched to any gene: 5. The CDR3 nucleotides are TGCGCCAGCAGCTTGTCCGGGACAGCCGGAAACACCATATATTTT. It translates to CASSLSGTAGNTIYF.

The V call is TRBV5-4, the J call TRBJ1-1; D perhaps matches TRBD1 (5 bases). Trimming took off 5 bases at V and 5 bases at J, with 13 bases between the two ends. The CDR3 has 13 amino acids. Germline lookup yields CDR1 SGHNT and CDR2 YYREEE (reference sequence). The CDR3 region is CASRSQGGTEAFF. CDR3 DNA sequence: TGTGCCAGCAGATCCCAGGGAGGTACTGAAGCTTTCTTT.

This clone has more than one count but fewer than ten. The chain recombines TRBV6-1 with TRBJ1-2; D may be TRBD1 (6 bases). The germline V gene encodes CDR1 MNHNS and CDR2 SASEGT. Trimming removed 3 bases at V and 0 bases at J, with 14 bases between. The CDR3 contains 16 residues. CDR3 DNA sequence: TGTGCCAGCAGTGATTATCGGACAGCATCTAACTATGGCTACACCTTC. Protein sequence: CASSDYRTASNYGYTF.

This chain links TRBV7-6 with TRBJ1-3, with D possibly being TRBD1 (6 bases). Per the germline V gene, CDR1 is SGHVS and CDR2 is FNYEAQ. V lost 7 bases and J 0 bases, leaving 22 bases between the germline ends. The CDR3 has 18 amino acids. DNA for the CDR3: TGTGCCAGCAATGAGGGGGACGGCGAATCTGGCTCTGGAAACACCATATATTTT. It codes for CASNEGDGESGSGNTIYF. The whole variable domain, filled in from reference TRBV7-6 and TRBJ1-3, reads GAGVSQSPRYKVTKRGQDVALRCDPISGHVSLYWYRQALGQGPEFLTYFNYEAQQDKSGLPNDRFSAERPEGSISTLTIQRTEQRDSAMYRCASNEGDGESGSGNTIYFGEGSWLTVV.

This chain uses TRBV5-5 with TRBJ2-7; 12 nucleotides line up with TRBD2. Germline trimming cut 0 bases from V and 3 bases from J; bases unmatched to any gene: 1. This CDR3 has 15 residues. Germline V gives CDR1 SGHKS, CDR2 YYEKEE (reference sequence). CDR3 in amino acids: CASSLGLAGDYEQYF. The CDR3, as DNA: TGTGCCAGCAGCTTGGGACTAGCGGGAGACTACGAGCAGTACTTC.

CDR3 DNA sequence: TGTGCCACCAGTGATTGGGGCCAGGGTACCGGGGAGCTGTTTTTT. Translated, it gives CATSDWGQGTGELFF. The chain uses TRBV24-1 and TRBJ2-2; D perhaps matches TRBD1 (5 bases). Germline V gives CDR1 KGHDR, CDR2 SFDVKD. V was trimmed by 2 bases and J by 5 bases, leaving 11 bases between them. This CDR3 is 15 amino acids long.

The rearrangement links TRBV7-2 to TRBJ1-4; D not resolved. The V gene lost 5 bases and the J gene lost 10 bases, with 14 bases spanning the gap. The CDR3 consists of 13 residues. Germline V gene lookup returns CDR1 SGHTA and CDR2 FQGNSA. The CDR3 is CASSVRVTGKLFF. The DNA for the CDR3 is TGTGCCAGCAGCGTCCGGGTGACTGGAAAACTGTTTTTT.

V is TRBV10-3 and J is TRBJ1-6; D remains unclear. Germline CDR1 is ENHRY and CDR2 is SYGVKD. This CDR3 region has 14 residues. Trimming removed 8 bases at V and 7 bases at J, with 15 bases between. The CDR3 protein is CAIGGDTRNSPLHF. CDR3 DNA sequence: TGTGCCATCGGAGGAGACACGAGGAATTCACCCCTCCACTTT.

As DNA, the CDR3 is TGCGCCAGCAGCCAAGCGCTTCGGGGGGCGAGTGGCTACACCTTC. Translated: CASSQALRGASGYTF. The V gene is TRBV4-3, the J gene TRBJ1-2, with TRBD1 as a possible D gene (6 bases). V dropped 1 base and J dropped 7 bases, with 16 bases sitting between them. The CDR3 runs 15 residues. Germline loops: CDR1 LGHNA, CDR2 YSLEER.

CDR3 residues: CATSIQGAPPYEQYF. The CDR3 nucleotides read TGTGCCACCAGCATACAGGGGGCCCCCCCCTACGAGCAGTACTTC. The chain joins TRBV15 to TRBJ2-7; 9 nucleotides line up with TRBD1. This CDR3 region has 15 residues. The ends lost 4 bases at V and 2 bases at J; junction bases unmatched: 6. Germline V gives CDR1 LNHNV, CDR2 YYDKDF (reference sequence). The complete variable domain, with remaining parts taken from reference TRBV15 and TRBJ2-7, reads DAMVIQNPRYQVTQFGKPVTLSCSQTLNHNVMYWYQQKSSQAPKLLFHYYDKDFNNEADTPDNFQSRRPNTSFCFLDIRSPGLGDTAMYLCATSIQGAPPYEQYFGPGTRLTVT.

This clone was seen repeatedly, ten times or more. This sample also contains other DNA sequences that code for the same CDR3. V is TRBV5-6 and J is TRBJ2-5, with 7 bases lining up with TRBD2. Germline V gives CDR1 SGHDT, CDR2 YYEEEE. The CDR3 is 14 amino acids. V lost 0 bases and J lost 6; bases outside the gene matches: 5. The CDR3 protein is CASSLDPGRKTQYF. The CDR3 nucleotides are TGTGCCAGCAGCTTGGATCCCGGGAGGAAGACCCAGTACTTC.

The chain uses TRBV6-6 and TRBJ1-1; 7 nucleotides agree with TRBD1. Germline V gives CDR1 MNHNY, CDR2 SVGAGI (reference sequence). With 6 bases clipped from V and 4 bases from J, the junction kept 11 bases outside the gene matches. The CDR3 loop spans 15 amino acids. CDR3 DNA: TGTGCCAGCAGCACTTGGACAGGACGAGCCACTGAAGCTTTCTTT. Amino acids: CASSTWTGRATEAFF.

This clone was seen just once. This chain joins TRBV5-1 and TRBJ2-7, with D possibly being TRBD1 (6 bases). Between the trimmed V and J ends, which lost 6 bases and 0 bases, there was a span of 16 bases. CDR3 length: 15 amino acids. Germline-derived CDR1 and CDR2 are SGHRS and YFSETQ. As DNA, the CDR3 is TGCGCCAGCACAAGTGGGCAGGGGAACTCCTACGAGCAGTACTTC. Protein: CASTSGQGNSYEQYF.

The genes are TRBV6-4 and TRBJ1-1; TRBD1 aligns across 7 bases. The CDR3 runs to 13 residues. Trimming at V came to 6 bases and at J to 3 bases, leaving 4 bases not matched to a gene. The V gene's germline CDR1 is MRHNA and CDR2 SNTAGT. This CDR3 is CASSRDSDTEAFF. The CDR3 DNA reads TGTGCCAGCAGCCGGGACAGTGACACTGAAGCTTTCTTT.

The chain links TRBV21-1 to TRBJ2-7; the table's D call, TRBD2, was not checked against the DNA. TRBV21-1 is noted as a pseudogene. This CDR3 is 17 amino acids long. CDR3 in DNA: TGTGCCAGCAGCAAAGGTTGGGTTAGCGGGGACCCCTACGAGCAGTACTTC. Protein: CASSKGWVSGDPYEQYF.

The CDR3 DNA sequence: TGTGCCAGCAGGACATCGGCCTACGAGCAGTACTTC. Protein product: CASRTSAYEQYF. This chain connects TRBV28 to TRBJ2-7, with D unclear. The CDR3 runs 12 residues. Per germline, CDR1 MDHEN and CDR2 SYDVKM. With 6 bases removed from V and 2 bases from J, the gap between germline ends came to 8 bases. Together with reference TRBV28 and TRBJ2-7, the CDR3 gives the full variable domain: DVKVTQSSRYLVKRTGEKVFLECVQDMDHENMFWYRQDPGLGLRLIYFSYDVKMKEKGDIPEGYSVSREKKERFSLILESASTNQTSMYLCASRTSAYEQYFGPGTRLTVT.

This rearrangement joins TRBV20-1 to TRBJ2-7; D not resolved. In germline, CDR1 is DFQATT, CDR2 SNEGSKA (reference sequence). Trimming removed 5 bases at V and 3 bases at J, with 11 bases between. This CDR3 contains 12 residues. The CDR3 region is CSARVNGYEQYF. CDR3 coding DNA: TGCAGTGCTCGTGTGAACGGCTACGAGCAGTACTTC.

The V and J genes are TRBV18 and TRBJ2-5; 8 bases agree with TRBD1. The V gene end was trimmed by 5 bases and the J gene end by 5 bases; junction bases not matched to a gene: 4. Germline CDR1 KGHSH, CDR2 LQKENI. This CDR3 comprises 13 residues. The CDR3 sequence: CASSGDRTETQYF. The CDR3 nucleotides read TGTGCCAGCTCAGGGGACAGGACGGAGACCCAGTACTTC.

This clone was detected a few times. CDR3 DNA sequence: TGTGCCAGCAGCTTACCAGCCGGGACAGGGAACTACGAGCAGTACTTC. It translates to CASSLPAGTGNYEQYF. This chain joins TRBV7-9 and TRBJ2-7; 9 nucleotides agree with TRBD1. There are 16 residues in the CDR3. The J segment lost 3 bases and the V segment lost 2 bases, leaving 8 bases of the junction unmatched. The germline gives CDR1 SEHNR, CDR2 FQNEAQ (reference sequence).

This clone was counted once. Its ends do not fully match the called genes, so a read error is possible. The chain joins TRBV7-8 to TRBJ1-2; TRBD1 agrees at 9 bases. This CDR3 comprises 14 residues. The germline gives CDR1 SGHVS, CDR2 FQNEAQ. CDR3 in DNA: TGTGCCAGCAGCCGGACAGGGGATAACAATGGCTACACCTTC. Its protein product is CASSRTGDNNGYTF.

This clone came up a few times. The genes are TRBV5-1 and TRBJ1-2; the match to TRBD1 covers 9 bases. V dropped 3 bases and J dropped 6; count of bases not matched to a gene: 12. The CDR3 sequence is 16 residues long. Germline CDR1 is SGHRS and CDR2 is YFSETQ. CDR3 bases: TGCGCCAGCAGCTGGGCCGGGACAGGGTTTGAGGATGGCTACACCTTC. It codes for CASSWAGTGFEDGYTF. The full variable domain, with the rest looked up from reference TRBV5-1 and TRBJ1-2, is KAGVTQTPRYLIKTRGQQVTLSCSPISGHRSVSWYQQTPGQGLQFLFEYFSETQRNKGNFPGRFSGRQFSNSRSEMNVSTLELGDSALYLCASSWAGTGFEDGYTFGSGTRLTVV.

J is TRBJ1-2 and V is TRBV5-4; D is ambiguous. Trimming removed 3 bases at V and 6 bases at J, with 12 bases between. The CDR3 is 13 residues long. CDR1 is SGHNT and CDR2 is YYREEE in the germline V gene (reference sequence). CDR3 in amino acids: CASSSVASDGYTF. Written as DNA, the CDR3 is TGTGCCAGCAGCTCCGTCGCCAGTGATGGCTACACCTTC.